The 31 T cell receptor beta chains presented below share a single source sample, sequenced in a study of blood T cell repertoires in COVID-19. This table comes from immunoSEQ multiplex PCR, and its TCRdb copy is limited to in-frame clones, with some not included. Of about 280,000 clones listed, around 89% are singletons. The source material was PBMCs or T cells enriched from blood (not recorded which). All receptors come from a woman under 30 with acute COVID-19.

In its sample, this clone was seen a few times. V is TRBV19 and J is TRBJ2-7, with 8 bases aligning to TRBD2. The germline V gene has CDR1 LNHDA and CDR2 SQIVND (reference sequence). With 7 bases clipped from V and 0 bases from J, the junction kept 5 bases outside the gene matches. The CDR3 consists of 14 residues. The CDR3 DNA reads as TGTGCCAGTATTTACGGACTAGCCTCCTACGAGCAGTACTTC. Protein sequence: CASIYGLASYEQYF.

V and J are TRBV18 and TRBJ2-3, with D maybe TRBD2 (6 bases). The V gene lost 5 bases and the J gene lost 2 bases, with 11 bases spanning the gap. Germline values: CDR1 KGHSH, CDR2 LQKENI. The CDR3 consists of 14 residues. This chain's CDR3 is CASSSGLNTDTQYF. Written as DNA, the CDR3 is TGTGCCAGCTCATCGGGACTCAACACAGATACGCAGTATTTT.

The rearrangement joins TRBV7-9 to TRBJ1-1; 10 positions match TRBD1. The V gene's germline CDR1 is SEHNR and CDR2 FQNEAQ (reference sequence). There are 15 residues in the CDR3. Trimming took 5 bases from V and 1 from J; bases not matched to a gene: 4. The CDR3 loop reads CASSPTGGGNTEAFF. The CDR3 DNA reads as TGTGCCAGCAGCCCGACAGGGGGCGGGAACACTGAAGCTTTCTTT. Using reference TRBV7-9 and TRBJ1-1 for the parts outside the CDR3, the full variable domain is DTGVSQNPRHKITKRGQNVTFRCDPISEHNRLYWYRQTLGQGPEFLTYFQNEAQLEKSRLLSDRFSAERPKGSFSTLEIQRTEQGDSAMYLCASSPTGGGNTEAFFGQGTRLTVV.

This rearrangement joins TRBV5-4 to TRBJ2-3; D gene unclear. The CDR3 totals 14 residues. Trimming removed 0 bases at V and 2 bases at J, with 7 bases between. Germline CDR1 reads SGHNT; CDR2 reads YYREEE (reference sequence). The CDR3 nucleotides read TGTGCCAGCAGCTTGGGGCAGGACACAGATACGCAGTATTTT. This encodes CASSLGQDTDTQYF.

The gene calls are TRBV19 and TRBJ1-3; tentatively, D is TRBD1 (5 bases). CDR1 is LNHDA and CDR2 is SQIVND in the germline V gene (reference sequence). Between the trimmed V and J ends, which lost 3 bases and 0 bases, there was a span of 6 bases. The CDR3 sequence is 14 residues long. The chain's CDR3 is CASSMDNSGNTIYF. The CDR3 coding sequence is TGTGCCAGTAGTATGGACAACTCTGGAAACACCATATATTTT.

V gene TRBV2 combines with J gene TRBJ1-5; TRBD1 is a possible D gene (5 bases). This CDR3 has 14 residues. In germline, CDR1 is SNHLY, CDR2 FYNNEI. V was pared by 4 bases and J by 2 bases, with 9 bases between. CDR3 protein: CASSAEQGNQPQHF. The CDR3 nucleotides read TGTGCCAGCAGTGCGGAACAGGGCAATCAGCCCCAGCATTTT.

The gene calls are TRBV18 and TRBJ1-1; 7 bases map to TRBD1. The CDR3 spans 14 residues. V dropped 5 bases and J dropped 4; count of bases not matched to a gene: 7. CDR1 and CDR2 (germline): KGHSH, LQKENI. In DNA form, the CDR3 reads TGTGCCAGCTCAGAATCAGGGGGAACCACTGAAGCTTTCTTT. This translates into CASSESGGTTEAFF.

This chain uses TRBV12-5 with TRBJ2-5; 8 bases agree with TRBD1. Unmatched junction bases numbered 11, after V lost 0 bases and J lost 2 bases. The CDR3 sequence is 18 residues long. Germline-derived CDR1 and CDR2 are LGHNT and FRNRAP. The CDR3 DNA sequence: TGTGCTAGTGGTTTGGTGGGGTACAGGGGGAAAGGGCAAGAGACCCAGTACTTC. This translates into CASGLVGYRGKGQETQYF. Filled out from reference TRBV12-5 and TRBJ2-5, the complete variable domain reads DARVTQTPRHKVTEMGQEVTMRCQPILGHNTVFWYRQTMMQGLELLAYFRNRAPLDDSGMPKDRFSAEMPDATLATLKIQPSEPRDSAVYFCASGLVGYRGKGQETQYFGPGTRLLVL.

This chain uses TRBV7-9 with TRBJ2-1; 10 bases align to TRBD2. The CDR3 consists of 15 residues. V dropped 4 bases and J dropped 5; count of bases not matched to a gene: 5. CDR1 is SEHNR and CDR2 is FQNEAQ in the germline V gene (reference sequence). The CDR3 spells CASSSAGGPDNEQFF. CDR3 coding DNA: TGTGCCAGCAGCTCAGCGGGAGGGCCCGACAATGAGCAGTTCTTC.

The V call is TRBV18, the J call TRBJ1-1, with 7 bases identical to TRBD1. The trim removed 3 bases at V and 0 bases at J, leaving 10 bases unmatched. CDR3 length: 17 residues. Per germline, CDR1 KGHSH and CDR2 LQKENI. The DNA for the CDR3 is TGTGCCAGCTCACCCGACAGGGCGCGGGATCTGAACACTGAAGCTTTCTTT. Translating it yields CASSPDRARDLNTEAFF.

The chain carries TRBV7-2 and TRBJ2-1, with 11 bases lining up with TRBD2. Trimming at V came to 5 bases and at J to 4 bases, leaving 10 bases not matched to a gene. The CDR3 has 17 residues. Germline assignment: CDR1 SGHTA and CDR2 FQGNSA. This chain's CDR3 is CASSDTQLAGVYNEQFF. The CDR3 DNA reads TGTGCCAGCAGCGACACCCAACTAGCGGGAGTTTACAATGAGCAGTTCTTC.

The rearrangement uses TRBV14 and TRBJ2-2, with 10 bases lining up with TRBD2. This CDR3 is built from 15 residues. Per germline, CDR1 SGHDN and CDR2 FVKESK. V shed 4 bases, J shed 10 bases, and the junction held 9 bases outside the gene matches. The CDR3 loop reads CASSRWTSGRVELFF. The CDR3 DNA reads as TGTGCCAGCAGCCGATGGACTAGCGGTAGAGTGGAGCTGTTTTTT.

The V and J genes are TRBV15 and TRBJ2-6; D unclear. The V gene lost 0 bases and the J gene lost 1 base, with 13 bases spanning the gap. The CDR3 runs 18 residues. The germline V gene has CDR1 LNHNV and CDR2 YYDKDF (reference sequence). CDR3 coding DNA: TGTGCCACCAGCAGAGATTGGCCCTCCAAGTCTGGGGCCAACGTCCTGACTTTC. Its translation: CATSRDWPSKSGANVLTF.

For the CDR3, the DNA is TGTGCCAGCAGTTTGTATGGGACAGGGGGGACCTACGAGCAGTACTTC. It codes for CASSLYGTGGTYEQYF. The chain links TRBV28 to TRBJ2-7; 11 bases are shared with TRBD1. J gave up 2 bases and V 3 bases, and 6 bases lay outside the gene matches. The V gene's germline CDR1 is MDHEN and CDR2 SYDVKM. The CDR3 extends over 16 amino acids.

This clone was counted ten times or more. The rearrangement links TRBV19 to TRBJ1-4; no firm D call. The CDR3 loop spans 14 amino acids. CDR1 is LNHDA and CDR2 is SQIVND in the germline V gene (reference sequence). The V gene lost 4 bases and the J gene lost 5 bases, with 11 bases spanning the gap. CDR3 coding DNA: TGTGCCAGTAGTAGTCGGGTTGGGAATGAAAAACTGTTTTTT. Amino acid sequence: CASSSRVGNEKLFF.

This clone was seen once. This sequence joins TRBV9 and TRBJ2-3; maybe TRBD2 (6 bases). V lost 3 bases and J 7 bases, leaving 18 bases between the germline ends. The length of the CDR3 is 15 residues. From germline, CDR1 is SGDLS and CDR2 YYNGEE. CDR3 region: CASSAHPIAENTQYF. In nucleotides, the CDR3 is TGTGCCAGCAGCGCCCACCCCATAGCGGAGAATACGCAGTATTTT.

CDR3 sequence (DNA): TGTGCCAGCACCCAGGGACTAGCGGGAGGCCAAGAGACCCAGTACTTC. Translation gives CASTQGLAGGQETQYF. The gene calls are TRBV5-8 and TRBJ2-5; TRBD2 matches 15 bases. The V and J ends lost 6 bases and 1 base, in that order; junction bases with no gene match: 4. The V gene's germline CDR1 is SGHTS and CDR2 YDEGEE. The CDR3 extends over 16 amino acids.

V is TRBV13 and J is TRBJ1-1; D perhaps matches TRBD1 (6 bases). The ends were cut back, 3 bases at V and 6 bases at J, with 14 bases in the middle. Germline lookup yields CDR1 PRHDT and CDR2 FYEKMQ (reference sequence). The length of the CDR3 is 14 residues. CDR3 amino acids: CASSLNRAVSEAFF. The CDR3 bases are TGTGCCAGCAGCTTGAACAGGGCTGTATCTGAAGCTTTCTTT.

The chain uses TRBV28 and TRBJ1-2; D perhaps matches TRBD1 (6 bases). This CDR3 contains 12 residues. Germline assignment: CDR1 MDHEN and CDR2 SYDVKM. V lost 7 bases to trimming and J lost 4 bases, with 10 bases between them. Written as DNA, the CDR3 is TGTGCCAGCAAAACAGGGACCTATGGCTACACCTTC. It yields the protein CASKTGTYGYTF.

V and J are TRBV19 and TRBJ1-1, with D perhaps matching TRBD1 (5 bases). CDR1 is LNHDA, CDR2 SQIVND, per germline (reference sequence). The germline V and J ends were trimmed by 7 bases and 1 base, with 22 bases remaining between them. The CDR3 covers 17 residues. The CDR3 region is CASKFRGSTGGNTEAFF. The CDR3 DNA follows: TGTGCCAGTAAATTCCGGGGGAGTACCGGTGGGAACACTGAAGCTTTCTTT. The whole variable domain, remainder taken from reference TRBV19 and TRBJ1-1, is DGGITQSPKYLFRKEGQNVTLSCEQNLNHDAMYWYRQDPGQGLRLIYYSQIVNDFQKGDIAEGYSVSREKKESFPLTVTSAQKNPTAFYLCASKFRGSTGGNTEAFFGQGTRLTVV.

The rearrangement uses TRBV3-1 (or the pseudogene TRBV3-2) and TRBJ2-3; 7 nucleotides agree with TRBD2. V lost 1 base and J lost 4; bases outside the gene matches: 14. Germline V gene sequence: CDR1 LGHDT, CDR2 YNNKEL (reference sequence). The CDR3 has 18 amino acids. The CDR3 DNA is TGTGCCAGCAGCCAAGTGGGTGGGGCGGGAGCGGGCGCAGATACGCAGTATTTT. Its translation is CASSQVGGAGAGADTQYF.

This clone was recorded once. The chain is built from TRBV30 and TRBJ1-4; 7 bases fit TRBD1. This CDR3 region has 17 residues. Germline V gene data show CDR1 as GTSNPN and CDR2 as SVGIG (reference sequence). Germline trimming cut 6 bases from V and 4 bases from J; bases unmatched to any gene: 17. The CDR3 sequence is CACTKRLTGRNNEKLFF. CDR3 sequence (DNA): TGTGCCTGTACGAAACGTCTGACAGGGAGGAATAATGAAAAACTGTTTTTT.

The chain is built from TRBV18 and TRBJ2-1; TRBD2 matches at 11 bases. V dropped 3 bases and J dropped 4; count of bases not matched to a gene: 5. CDR3 length: 16 residues. Germline CDR1 KGHSH, CDR2 LQKENI. The CDR3 here is CASSPRTSGRYNEQFF. The DNA for the CDR3 is TGTGCCAGCTCACCTCGGACTAGCGGGCGTTACAATGAGCAGTTCTTC.

The V call is TRBV3-1 (or the pseudogene TRBV3-2), the J call TRBJ1-1; D gene ambiguous. The V end was cut by 4 bases, the J end by 2 bases, with 11 bases between. The germline V gene has CDR1 LGHDT and CDR2 YNNKEL (reference sequence). The CDR3 is 14 residues long. CDR3 sequence: CASSRGLPNTEAFF. The CDR3 nucleotides are TGTGCCAGCAGCCGAGGACTGCCCAACACTGAAGCTTTCTTT.

The V call is TRBV14, the J call TRBJ2-7; TRBD1 might be the D (6 bases). CDR1 and CDR2 from the germline V gene are SGHDN and FVKESK. This CDR3 contains 13 residues. The V end was cut by 4 bases, the J end by 7 bases, with 14 bases between. CDR3 amino acids: CASSLAGALEQYF. In DNA, the CDR3 is TGTGCCAGCAGCCTCGCAGGGGCGCTGGAGCAGTACTTC.

The chain recombines TRBV27 with TRBJ2-3, with 12 bases identical to TRBD2. Losses at the gene ends were 2 bases for V and 3 bases for J; bases not matched to a gene: 6. The CDR3 totals 17 residues. Germline CDR1 reads MNHEY; CDR2 reads SMNVEV (reference sequence). The CDR3, as DNA: TGTGCCAGCAGTTTAGTCACTAGCGGGAGGATTACAGATACGCAGTATTTT. Translating it yields CASSLVTSGRITDTQYF.

The chain uses TRBV6-5 and TRBJ1-1, with 8 bases fitting TRBD1. The V gene's germline CDR1 is MNHEY and CDR2 SVGAGI. J lost 5 bases, V lost 6 bases, and 5 bases had no gene match. The CDR3 covers 13 residues. The CDR3 is CASRQGAGTEAFF. In DNA form, the CDR3 reads TGTGCCAGCAGGCAGGGGGCCGGGACTGAAGCTTTCTTT.

This rearrangement joins TRBV18 to TRBJ1-4, with a weak D call TRBD1 (5 bases). CDR3 length equals 16 residues. Trimming left V 3 bases short and J 0 bases short, with 11 bases between. Germline assignment: CDR1 KGHSH and CDR2 LQKENI. In nucleotides, the CDR3 is TGTGCCAGCTCACCGTCGGACACGGCAACTAATGAAAAACTGTTTTTT. This translates into CASSPSDTATNEKLFF.

The rearrangement joins TRBV6-1 to TRBJ1-3, with 9 bases lining up with TRBD1. The J segment lost 3 bases and the V segment lost 3 bases, leaving 6 bases of the junction unmatched. The CDR3 consists of 16 residues. Germline-derived CDR1 and CDR2 are MNHNS and SASEGT. The CDR3, as DNA: TGTGCCAGCAGTGATACAGGGGGCTGGGTTGGAAACACCATATATTTT. The encoded protein is CASSDTGGWVGNTIYF.

V gene TRBV9 combines with J gene TRBJ1-1; 7 bases agree with TRBD1. V was pared by 0 bases and J by 5 bases, with 7 bases of the junction left unmatched. The V gene's germline CDR1 is SGDLS and CDR2 YYNGEE. The CDR3 runs to 15 residues. CDR3 sequence reads: CASSVVSGGSTEAFF. CDR3 sequence (DNA): TGTGCCAGCAGCGTAGTTTCAGGGGGAAGTACTGAAGCTTTCTTT.

The V and J genes are TRBV20-1 and TRBJ1-1, with D uncertain. Germline V gene sequence: CDR1 DFQATT, CDR2 SNEGSKA (reference sequence). The V end lost 6 bases, the J end lost 6 bases, and 11 bases lay between the germline ends. The CDR3 is made up of 11 amino acids. DNA for the CDR3: TGCAGTGCCGCACCCGGGGCTGAAGCTTTCTTT. It codes for CSAAPGAEAFF.